This T cell receptor (beta chain) is drawn from a study of cytomegalovirus exposure and HLA in healthy donors. Study-level points and caveats: TCR beta sequences reportedly predicted most subjects' HLA-A and HLA-B alleles accurately. Earlier results showed most TCR beta V segments being productive about 87% or about 30% of the time.

Per the germline V gene, CDR1 is SNHLY and CDR2 is FYNNEI. CDR3 size: 18 residues. About this clone: Its antigen is undetermined.

A multiplex PCR was run with 60 Vbeta primers and 13 Jbeta primers. Using immunoSEQ multiplex PCR, the repertoire was profiled, and TCRdb retains in-frame clones only, with some absent. The top ten hold 2% to 2.5% of the sample, which has about 140,000 clones, about 84% seen once. This sequence was found in a man aged 50 or older in good health and CMV-seronegative. Sequencing was done on a sample of PBMCs. The chain employs TRBV2 and TRBJ2-5; 9 nucleotides line up with TRBD1. With the DNA end fitting TRBJ2-7 better, the J assignment may be wrong. The CDR3 here is CASSDVIRQGVSADEQYF. The DNA of the CDR3 is TGTGCCAGCAGTGATGTGATCCGACAGGGGGTCAGCGCGGACGAGCAGTACTTC.